This T cell receptor beta chain appears in the sequencing data of a study of T cells in Graves' hyperthyroidism and ophthalmopathy. Amplified regions were TCR beta CDR3 sequences from RNA transcripts. TCR CDR3 underwent first-round RT-PCR with the HTBI primer set. TCRdb fed the multiplex PCR reads into MiXCR, producing one record per CDR3 protein. The sample lists about 210,000 distinct CDR3 sequences, roughly 15% occurring once. Germline lookup yields CDR1 SQVTM and CDR2 ANQGSEA. The CDR3 spans 11 residues. The ends were cut back, 4 bases at V and 3 bases at J, with 6 bases in the middle. Ten or more counts support this clonotype.

The rearrangement uses TRBV29-1 and TRBJ1-1; no reliable D call. Sequencing was carried out using blood. The sequence was collected from a man over 45 with Graves' hyperthyroidism. CDR3 DNA: TGCAGCGTTGTGTGGGACACTGAAGCTTTCTTT. Translated, it gives CSVVWDTEAFF.